Below, 3 T cell receptor beta chains from the same sample are listed, as sequenced in a study of identifying expanded T cells in peripheral blood. Using immunoSEQ multiplex PCR, the repertoire was profiled, and TCRdb retains in-frame clones only, with some absent. The data show about 130,000 clones, around 88% seen once. The sequenced sample consisted of blood. Source of these receptors: a person aged 18-70 years in good health.

This chain connects TRBV25-1 to TRBJ2-3, with D uncertain. There are 15 residues in the CDR3. Trimming cost V 3 bases and J 2 bases, with 12 bases left between them. CDR1 and CDR2 from the germline V gene are MGHDK and SYGVNS. The CDR3 nucleotides read TGTGCCAGCAGTGATCGAGGCAGGAACACAGATACGCAGTATTTT. This translates into CASSDRGRNTDTQYF.

The CDR3 loop is CASSFVAQPQHF. DNA for the CDR3: TGTGCCAGCAGCTTCGTGGCTCAGCCCCAGCATTTT. V is TRBV7-9 and J is TRBJ1-5; D gene uncertain. Germline V gives CDR1 SEHNR, CDR2 FQNEAQ (reference sequence). The CDR3 sequence is 12 residues long. Trimming pared 3 bases from V and 6 bases from J, leaving 6 bases between. Together with reference TRBV7-9 and TRBJ1-5, the CDR3 gives the full variable domain: DTGVSQNPRHKITKRGQNVTFRCDPISEHNRLYWYRQTLGQGPEFLTYFQNEAQLEKSRLLSDRFSAERPKGSFSTLEIQRTEQGDSAMYLCASSFVAQPQHFGDGTRLSIL.

This rearrangement joins TRBV7-8 to TRBJ1-1; TRBD1 is a possible D gene (6 bases). This CDR3 comprises 13 residues. CDR1 is SGHVS and CDR2 is FQNEAQ in the germline V gene. Trimming left V 5 bases short and J 0 bases short, with 7 bases between. DNA of the CDR3: TGTGCCAGCAGCAGGGACATGAACACTGAAGCTTTCTTT. The encoded protein is CASSRDMNTEAFF.